The T cell receptor beta chain described here comes from a study of blood T cell repertoires in COVID-19. Study as a whole: There were acute and convalescent COVID-19 samples, and they came from the United States, Italy and Spain.

The authors' processing: Amplification with reference gene primers provided the estimates of nucleated cell counts. Clones were read by immunoSEQ multiplex PCR, and TCRdb kept only the in-frame ones, dropping some. V, J and clone size derive from that table, while D and trimming were established from the DNA sequence. The sample lists roughly 280,000 clones, about 88% seen once, with 2.5% to 3.5% in the top ten. The V and J ends lost 0 bases and 7 bases respectively, with 10 bases between them. The CDR3 length is 15 residues. The germline V gene has CDR1 SGHTA and CDR2 FQGTGA. Grouping used clinical history reported by participants in a survey and questionnaire.

This chain links TRBV7-3 with TRBJ1-6, with D perhaps matching TRBD1 (6 bases). This sequence originates from a woman between 50 and 59 years old who had recovered from COVID-19. Sequenced: PBMCs or T cells enriched from blood (not recorded which). The CDR3 here is CASSLTPGDNSPLHF. The CDR3 coding sequence is TGTGCCAGCAGCTTAACGCCAGGGGACAATTCACCCCTCCACTTT.